Sequencing of this T cell receptor (beta chain) was carried out in a study of T-cell reconstitution after alpha-beta-depleted transplantation in children. Unique molecular identifiers were used in preparing the TCRbeta library. A single record per CDR3 protein comes from TCRdb applying MiXCR to the PCR reads. Here the sample spans 130,000 to 150,000 distinct CDR3 sequences, about 9% being singletons. Overall study findings and caveats: Two months or so post-transplant, alpha-beta T cells reportedly derived from several hundred expanded graft clones.

CDR1 is SQVTM and CDR2 is ANQGSEA in the germline V gene. V was trimmed by 1 base and J by 2 bases, leaving 6 bases between them. CDR3 size: 13 residues. This clonotype was seen at least ten times. The antigen is unknown. The clonotype was recovered from a female patient aged 2-10 years who had a stem cell transplant for congenital amegakaryocytic thrombocytopenia, so the T cells may come from the graft donor. The sample in question was PBMCs, mostly from graft donor cells, obtained 180 days after TCRalphabeta/CD19-depleted stem cell transplant. The rearrangement joins TRBV29-1 to TRBJ2-1; D ambiguous. The CDR3 sequence: CSVEAPTYNEQFF. CDR3 DNA: TGCAGCGTTGAAGCTCCCACCTACAATGAGCAGTTCTTC.